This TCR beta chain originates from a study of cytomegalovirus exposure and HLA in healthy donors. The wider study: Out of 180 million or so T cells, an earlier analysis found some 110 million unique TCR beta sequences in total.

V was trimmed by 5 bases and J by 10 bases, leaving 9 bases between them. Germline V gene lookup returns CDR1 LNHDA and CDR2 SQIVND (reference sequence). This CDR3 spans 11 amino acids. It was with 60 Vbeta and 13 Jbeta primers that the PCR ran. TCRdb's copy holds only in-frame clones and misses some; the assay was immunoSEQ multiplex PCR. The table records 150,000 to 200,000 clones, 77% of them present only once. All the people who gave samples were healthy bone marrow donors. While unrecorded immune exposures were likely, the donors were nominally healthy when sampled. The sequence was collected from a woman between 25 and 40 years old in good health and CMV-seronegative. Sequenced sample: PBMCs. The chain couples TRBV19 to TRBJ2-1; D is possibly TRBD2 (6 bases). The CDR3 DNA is TGTGCCAGTAGTGCCAGCGGGGAGCAGTTCTTC. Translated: CASSASGEQFF.